Listed here is a single TCR beta chain. What it binds is not known. Germline V gene lookup returns CDR1 SGHTA and CDR2 FQGNSA. The V and J ends lost 5 bases and 5 bases respectively, with 19 bases between them. CDR3 size: 16 residues. The sample originates from a study of response to subunit inactivated influenza vaccine. Study results and limitations: That few new T cells are recruited by each seasonal influenza vaccination was the authors' suggestion.

TCRdb passed the RT-PCR reads through MiXCR, listing each CDR3 protein once. The sample has about 500,000 distinct CDR3 sequences, about 15% seen once. This clonotype originated in a man between 50 and 75 years old who received an inactivated influenza vaccine. The input for sequencing was CD4+ T cells sorted from PBMCs, taken less than 30 months after vaccination. The J gene is TRBJ2-1, the V gene TRBV7-2; D possibly uses TRBD1 or TRBD2 (5 bases each). CDR3 sequence reads: CASSDRVAGTDNEQFF. CDR3 nucleotide sequence: TGTGCCAGCAGCGACCGGGTGGCAGGGACCGACAATGAGCAGTTCTTC.